This TCR beta chain was found in a study of T cells after yellow fever vaccination. Findings and limits, study-wide: Few clonotypes appeared in both CD4 and CD8 compartments.

TCRdb re-derived calls from the 5' RACE reads in MiXCR, one entry per CDR3 protein. The sample holds about 300,000 distinct CDR3 sequences; approximately 7% are singletons and the top ten take 18%. The table lists this clonotype with a few counts. What it binds is not known. This CDR3 has 14 amino acids. V shed 6 bases and J shed 8 bases, with 19 bases lying between them. The sample in question was PBMCs, obtained more than 35 days after the first yellow fever vaccination. This sequence originates from a man younger than 35 who received the YFV17D yellow fever vaccine. This chain uses TRBV12-3 or TRBV12-4 with TRBJ1-1, with D maybe TRBD1 (6 bases). The CDR3 nucleotides read TGTGCCAGCAGCCGTCACGGGACACCCGAAGAAGCTTTCTTT. Encoded protein: CASSRHGTPEEAFF.